The 9 T cell receptor beta chains listed next were all sequenced from one sample in a study of response to subunit inactivated influenza vaccine. TCRdb redid the calling of the RT-PCR reads with MiXCR, one entry per CDR3 protein. The sample has over 750,000 distinct CDR3 sequences, around 21% seen once. The material sequenced was PBMCs from blood, taken 5 days after vaccination. The source is a man in his forties or fifties who received an inactivated influenza vaccine.

The sample holds a few counts of this clonotype. The chain combines TRBV10-3 with TRBJ2-7, with TRBD1 identical over 8 bases. Germline V gives CDR1 ENHRY, CDR2 SYGVKD. This CDR3 has 13 amino acids. J lost 3 bases, V lost 6 bases, and 4 bases had no gene match. CDR3 in DNA: TGTGCCATCAGCCCGGGGACAGGCTACGAGCAGTACTTC. Its protein is CAISPGTGYEQYF.

The chain links TRBV7-6 to TRBJ2-7; 9 bases agree with TRBD1. This CDR3 contains 14 residues. Germline V gene lookup returns CDR1 SGHVS and CDR2 FNYEAQ. Trimming at V came to 5 bases and at J to 7 bases, leaving 9 bases not matched to a gene. The CDR3 DNA is TGTGCCAGCAGCCTAGGGACAGGGACGGGGGAGCAGTACTTC. Amino acid sequence: CASSLGTGTGEQYF.

This clonotype was observed a few times. The chain is built from TRBV5-6 and TRBJ2-5, with D perhaps matching TRBD2 (6 bases). The CDR3 sequence is 16 residues long. The germline CDR1 and CDR2 sequences are SGHDT and YYEEEE. Trimming took 4 bases from V and 5 from J, leaving 21 bases between them. The CDR3 DNA sequence: TGTGCCAGCAGCCCCGGGCTCCGGGGACTTCTCGAGACCCAGTACTTC. Its translation is CASSPGLRGLLETQYF.

J is TRBJ2-5 and V is TRBV20-1; 10 nucleotides align to TRBD1. The CDR3 has 16 residues. J gave up 7 bases and V 2 bases, and 13 bases lay outside the gene matches. The germline CDR1 and CDR2 sequences are DFQATT and SNEGSKA (reference sequence). The chain's CDR3 is CSARPPRDRGQVTQYF. DNA of the CDR3: TGCAGTGCTAGACCTCCCCGGGACAGGGGACAGGTGACCCAGTACTTC.

The chain couples TRBV12-3 or TRBV12-4 to TRBJ1-4, with 11 nucleotides matching TRBD1. V dropped 8 bases and J dropped 8; count of bases not matched to a gene: 7. This CDR3 is 14 amino acids long. The CDR3 reads CASCLGQGAEKLFF. The CDR3 DNA follows: TGTGCCAGCTGCCTTGGACAGGGGGCCGAAAAACTGTTTTTT.

This clonotype has more than one count but fewer than ten. The chain combines TRBV6-2 or TRBV6-3 with TRBJ1-1; weak D call: TRBD1 (5 bases). Looked up from germline, CDR1 is MNHEY and CDR2 is SVGEGT. The V end lost 4 bases, the J end lost 6 bases, and 12 bases lay between the germline ends. The CDR3 is 13 amino acids. The CDR3 bases are TGTGCCAGCAGTTTATACAGGTTGGCTGAAGCTTTCTTT. It yields the protein CASSLYRLAEAFF.

This clonotype was seen many times. The chain combines TRBV28 with TRBJ2-1; D may be TRBD1 (7 bases). The CDR3 has 15 amino acids. V lost 2 bases and J lost 2, with 10 bases in between. CDR1 is MDHEN, CDR2 SYDVKM, per germline. CDR3 DNA sequence: TGTGCCAGCAGTTTAGGCGGGACAGCCTACAATGAGCAGTTCTTC. Translating it yields CASSLGGTAYNEQFF.

This clonotype has just a few counts. The V call is TRBV7-2, the J call TRBJ2-5; no reliable D call. V was cut by 1 base and J by 2 bases, with 11 bases left in between. The CDR3 has 15 residues. CDR1 and CDR2 (germline): SGHTA, FQGNSA. This CDR3 reads CASSLVSAEQETQYF. The CDR3 region has the DNA TGTGCCAGCAGCTTAGTGTCGGCAGAGCAAGAGACCCAGTACTTC.

This clonotype was counted between two and nine times. This chain uses TRBV7-2 with TRBJ2-2; D is perhaps TRBD2 (5 bases). CDR3 length: 15 amino acids. CDR1 SGHTA and CDR2 FQGNSA come from the germline V gene. V dropped 0 bases and J dropped 5 bases, with 10 bases sitting between them. The CDR3 DNA is TGTGCCAGCAGCTTAGCGCGGGCGGGTACCGGGGAGCTGTTTTTT. Translation: CASSLARAGTGELFF. The full variable domain, its missing parts supplied by reference TRBV7-2 and TRBJ2-2, is GAGVSQSPSNKVTEKGKDVELRCDPISGHTALYWYRQSLGQGLEFLIYFQGNSAPDKSGLPSDRFSAERTGGSVSTLTIQRTQQEDSAVYLCASSLARAGTGELFFGEGSRLTVL.